The 4 T cell receptor beta chains reported below all come from one sample, sequenced in a study of blood T cell repertoires in COVID-19. Sequencing was performed with immunoSEQ multiplex PCR; in TCRdb, only in-frame clones are kept and a portion is missing. Of 200,000 to 250,000 clones detected, around 84% appear once; the ten largest clones hold 15% to 20%. Sequencing was carried out using peripheral blood. These receptors were obtained from an elderly woman with active or convalescent COVID-19.

The chain combines TRBV30 with TRBJ1-1; weak D call: TRBD1 (6 bases). Germline V lookup: CDR1 GTSNPN, CDR2 SVGIG (reference sequence). V lost 1 base and J lost 5, with 8 bases in between. This CDR3 has 12 amino acids. The DNA for the CDR3 is TGTGCCTGGAGTGGGGGGCGGACTGAAGCTTTCTTT. Translation: CAWSGGRTEAFF.

The V and J genes are TRBV6-5 and TRBJ2-3; 7 bases match TRBD1. The CDR3 sequence is 16 residues long. The germline gives CDR1 MNHEY, CDR2 SVGAGI. Germline trimming cut 0 bases from V and 1 base from J; bases unmatched to any gene: 4. The DNA for the CDR3 is TGTGCCAGCAGTTACTCCCACACAGGGGGCACAGATACGCAGTATTTT. Encoded protein: CASSYSHTGGTDTQYF.

This clone was observed a few times. V usage is TRBV6-2 or TRBV6-3 and J usage is TRBJ2-7; D is unclear. V lost 0 bases and J 2 bases, leaving 23 bases between the germline ends. This CDR3 has 19 amino acids. The germline V gene has CDR1 MNHEY and CDR2 SVGEGT. CDR3 sequence: CASSYSTEVEVKSTYEQYF. CDR3 DNA sequence: TGTGCCAGCAGTTACTCCACTGAAGTTGAGGTTAAGTCAACCTACGAGCAGTACTTC.

This chain links TRBV6-6 with TRBJ1-6, with 7 bases identical to TRBD1. This CDR3 contains 15 residues. CDR1 MNHNY and CDR2 SVGAGI come from the germline V gene (reference sequence). V shed 6 bases, J shed 6 bases, and the junction held 8 bases outside the gene matches. The DNA of the CDR3 is TGTGCCAGCAGGAACACCGGGACAGTTAATTCACCCCTCCACTTT. This codes for CASRNTGTVNSPLHF.